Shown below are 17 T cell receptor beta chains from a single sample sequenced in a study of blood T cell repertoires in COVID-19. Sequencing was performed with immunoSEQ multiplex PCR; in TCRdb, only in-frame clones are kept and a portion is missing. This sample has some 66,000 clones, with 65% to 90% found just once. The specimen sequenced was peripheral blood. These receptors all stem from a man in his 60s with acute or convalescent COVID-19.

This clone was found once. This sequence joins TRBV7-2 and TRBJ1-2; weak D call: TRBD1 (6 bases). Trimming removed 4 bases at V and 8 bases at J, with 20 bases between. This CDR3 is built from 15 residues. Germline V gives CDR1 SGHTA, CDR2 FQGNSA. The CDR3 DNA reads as TGTGCCAGCAGCTCTCAGGGGCAGGGATGGGACGGCTACACCTTC. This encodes CASSSQGQGWDGYTF.

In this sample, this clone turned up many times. The CDR3 DNA reads TGTGCCAGCAGTTTATTCGGCGCGGGGCAGCACAATCAGCCCCAGCATTTT. Translating gives CASSLFGAGQHNQPQHF. V and J are TRBV27 and TRBJ1-5; TRBD1 might be the D (5 bases). CDR1 MNHEY and CDR2 SMNVEV come from the germline V gene (reference sequence). Trimming stripped 1 base from V and 3 bases from J, with 16 bases between. The CDR3 is 17 residues long.

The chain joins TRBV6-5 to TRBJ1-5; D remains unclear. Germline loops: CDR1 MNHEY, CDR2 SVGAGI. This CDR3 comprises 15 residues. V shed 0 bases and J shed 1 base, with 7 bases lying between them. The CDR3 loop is CASSYSGESNQPQHF. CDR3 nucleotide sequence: TGTGCCAGCAGTTACTCCGGGGAGAGCAATCAGCCCCAGCATTTT.

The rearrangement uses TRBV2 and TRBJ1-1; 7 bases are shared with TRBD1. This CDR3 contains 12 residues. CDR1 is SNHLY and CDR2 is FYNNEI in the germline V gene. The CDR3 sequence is CCRDSLNTEAFF. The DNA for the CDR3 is TGTTGCCGGGACAGCTTGAACACTGAAGCTTTCTTT.

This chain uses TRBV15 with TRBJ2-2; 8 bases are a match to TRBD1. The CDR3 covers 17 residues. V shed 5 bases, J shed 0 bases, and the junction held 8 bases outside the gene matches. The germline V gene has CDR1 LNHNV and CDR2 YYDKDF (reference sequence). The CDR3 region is CATSPLRTGTNTGELFF. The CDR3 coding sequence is TGTGCCACCAGCCCCCTGAGGACAGGGACGAACACCGGGGAGCTGTTTTTT.

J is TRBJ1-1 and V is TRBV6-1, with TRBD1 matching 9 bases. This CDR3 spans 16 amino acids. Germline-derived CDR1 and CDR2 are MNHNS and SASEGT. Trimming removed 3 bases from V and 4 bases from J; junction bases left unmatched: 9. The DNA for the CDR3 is TGTGCCAGCAGTGAGAGACAGGGGGGAACGGTCACTGAAGCTTTCTTT. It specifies CASSERQGGTVTEAFF.

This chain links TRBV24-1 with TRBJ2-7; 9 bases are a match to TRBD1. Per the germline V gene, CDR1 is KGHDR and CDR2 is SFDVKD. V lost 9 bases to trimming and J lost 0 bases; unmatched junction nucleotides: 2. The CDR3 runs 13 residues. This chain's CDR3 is CATGQGSSYEQYF. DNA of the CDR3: TGTGCCACCGGACAGGGGAGCTCCTACGAGCAGTACTTC.

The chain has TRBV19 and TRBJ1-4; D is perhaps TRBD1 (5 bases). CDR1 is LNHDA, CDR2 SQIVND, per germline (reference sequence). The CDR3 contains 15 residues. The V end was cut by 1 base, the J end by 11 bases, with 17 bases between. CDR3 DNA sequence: TGTGCCAGTAGTATAGGGGGGGACCCTGGAGGTAAACTGTTTTTT. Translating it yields CASSIGGDPGGKLFF. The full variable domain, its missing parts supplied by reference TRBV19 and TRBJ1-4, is DGGITQSPKYLFRKEGQNVTLSCEQNLNHDAMYWYRQDPGQGLRLIYYSQIVNDFQKGDIAEGYSVSREKKESFPLTVTSAQKNPTAFYLCASSIGGDPGGKLFFGSGTQLSVL.

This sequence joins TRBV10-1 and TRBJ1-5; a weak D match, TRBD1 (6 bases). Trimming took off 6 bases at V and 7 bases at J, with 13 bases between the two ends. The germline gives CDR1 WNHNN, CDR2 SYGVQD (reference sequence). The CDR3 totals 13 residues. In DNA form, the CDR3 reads TGCGCCAGCAGCGACAGGCCCGGGCAGCCCCAGCATTTT. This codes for CASSDRPGQPQHF.

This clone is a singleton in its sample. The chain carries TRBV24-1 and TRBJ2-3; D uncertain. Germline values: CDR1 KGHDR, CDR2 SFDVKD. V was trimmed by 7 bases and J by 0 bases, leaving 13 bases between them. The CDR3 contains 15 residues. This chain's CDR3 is CATSDTTASTDTQYF. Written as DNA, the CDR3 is TGTGCCACCAGCGATACAACAGCTAGCACAGATACGCAGTATTTT.

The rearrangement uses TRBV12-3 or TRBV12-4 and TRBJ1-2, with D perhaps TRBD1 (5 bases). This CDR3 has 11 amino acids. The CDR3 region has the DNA TGTGGGTCAGGGACTAACTATGGCTACACCTTC. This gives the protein CGSGTNYGYTF.

The CDR3 sequence: CASSRGGANTEAFF. DNA for the CDR3: TGTGCCAGCAGTCGAGGGGGTGCGAACACTGAAGCTTTCTTT. The rearrangement links TRBV6-4 to TRBJ1-1; perhaps TRBD1 as D (6 bases). Trimming left V 5 bases short and J 1 base short, with 11 bases between. Germline V gives CDR1 MRHNA, CDR2 SNTAGT. This CDR3 contains 14 residues.

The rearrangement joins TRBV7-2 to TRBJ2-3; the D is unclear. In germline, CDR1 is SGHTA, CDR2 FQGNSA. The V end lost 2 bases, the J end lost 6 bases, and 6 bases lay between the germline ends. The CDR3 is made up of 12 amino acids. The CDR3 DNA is TGTGCCAGCAGCTTATATGGCGATACGCAGTATTTT. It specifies CASSLYGDTQYF.

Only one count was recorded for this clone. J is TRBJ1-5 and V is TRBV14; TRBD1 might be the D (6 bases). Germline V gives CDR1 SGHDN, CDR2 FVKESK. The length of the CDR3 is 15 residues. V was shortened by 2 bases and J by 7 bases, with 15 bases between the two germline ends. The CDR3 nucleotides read TGTGCCAGCAGCCAACATTCAGGGGAGAGGCAGCCCCAGCATTTT. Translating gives CASSQHSGERQPQHF.

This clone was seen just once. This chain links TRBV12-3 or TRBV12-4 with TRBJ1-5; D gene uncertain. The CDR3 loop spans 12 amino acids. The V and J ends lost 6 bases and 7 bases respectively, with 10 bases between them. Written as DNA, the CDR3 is TGTGCCAGCAGCCCACGACAACAGCCCCAGCATTTT. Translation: CASSPRQQPQHF.

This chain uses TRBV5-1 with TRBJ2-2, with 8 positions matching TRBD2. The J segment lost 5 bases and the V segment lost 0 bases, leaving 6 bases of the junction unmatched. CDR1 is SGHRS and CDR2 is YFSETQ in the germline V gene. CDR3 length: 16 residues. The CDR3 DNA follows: TGCGCCAGCAGCTTGGCGGCAGCGGGAGTTACCGGGGAGCTGTTTTTT. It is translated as CASSLAAAGVTGELFF.

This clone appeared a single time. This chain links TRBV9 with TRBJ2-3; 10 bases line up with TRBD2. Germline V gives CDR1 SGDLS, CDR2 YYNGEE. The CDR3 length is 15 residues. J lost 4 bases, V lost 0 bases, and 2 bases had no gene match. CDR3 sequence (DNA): TGTGCCAGCAGCGTAGCTAGCGGGGGCGCAGATACGCAGTATTTT. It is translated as CASSVASGGADTQYF.